This record concerns one T cell receptor beta chain sequence. This sample stems from a study of blood T cell repertoires in COVID-19. The trim removed 7 bases at V and 3 bases at J, leaving 9 bases unmatched. The CDR3 has 15 residues. The germline V gene encodes CDR1 LNHDA and CDR2 SQIVND (reference sequence). The data were produced by immunoSEQ multiplex PCR, yet TCRdb's version contains in-frame clones alone and is incomplete. Among around 120,000 clones listed, around 86% were seen once. The chain is built from TRBV19 and TRBJ1-2; 9 bases line up with TRBD1. This sequence originates from a woman aged 65 to 85 with acute or convalescent COVID-19. The sample taken for sequencing was peripheral blood. CDR3 nucleotides: TGTGCCAGTACTCTTCGGGACAGGGTTTACTATGGCTACACCTTC. Protein sequence: CASTLRDRVYYGYTF.